This TCR beta chain was identified in a study of blood T cell repertoires in COVID-19. Across the study: Samples taken during acute and convalescent COVID-19 were collected in the United States, Italy and Spain.

Trimming cost V 1 base and J 7 bases; bases outside gene matches: 6. The CDR3 is 14 amino acids. Germline V gives CDR1 SGHDT, CDR2 YYEEEE. In the original processing: For nucleated cells, counts were estimated from reference gene primer amplification. The data were produced by immunoSEQ multiplex PCR, yet TCRdb's version contains in-frame clones alone and is incomplete. The DNA gave D and trimming, while V, J and clone size come from that table. Of about 99,000 clones in the sample, roughly 89% are singletons; the top ten hold around 2%. The chain carries TRBV5-6 and TRBJ1-2, with 8 bases lining up with TRBD1. This clonotype originated in a man aged 70 or older with active or convalescent COVID-19. Sequenced input: peripheral blood. CDR3 bases: TGTGCCAGCAGCTTGCAGGGGGCGGGTGGTGGCTACACCTTC. Translated, it gives CASSLQGAGGGYTF.